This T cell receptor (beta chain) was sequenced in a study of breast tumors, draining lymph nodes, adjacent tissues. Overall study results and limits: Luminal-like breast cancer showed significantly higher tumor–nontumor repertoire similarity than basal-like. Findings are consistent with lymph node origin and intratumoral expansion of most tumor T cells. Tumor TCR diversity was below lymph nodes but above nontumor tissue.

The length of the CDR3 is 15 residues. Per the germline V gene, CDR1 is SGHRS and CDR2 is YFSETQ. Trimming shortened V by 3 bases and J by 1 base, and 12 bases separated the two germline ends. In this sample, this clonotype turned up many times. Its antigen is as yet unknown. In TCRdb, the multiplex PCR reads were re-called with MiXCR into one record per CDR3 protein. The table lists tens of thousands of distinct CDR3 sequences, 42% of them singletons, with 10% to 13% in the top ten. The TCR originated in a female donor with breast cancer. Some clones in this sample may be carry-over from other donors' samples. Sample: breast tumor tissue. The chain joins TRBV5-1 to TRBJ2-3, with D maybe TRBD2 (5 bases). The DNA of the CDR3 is TGCGCCAGCAGCTCACTAGGATCTGGCACAGATACGCAGTATTTT. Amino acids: CASSSLGSGTDTQYF.